The 3 T cell receptor beta chains given below trace back to one sample, sequenced in a study of response to subunit inactivated influenza vaccine (dated by TCRdb to between 2018 and 2020). Libraries were built with RT-PCR. For sequencing, an Illumina HiSeq 2500 was employed. TCRdb passed the public sequencing reads through fastp at Q25 and MiXCR, retaining productive beta sequences. Rows merge per CDR3 protein into single entries with the most common DNA and genes. A total of hundreds of thousands of distinct CDR3 sequences appear in this sample, 14% of them only once. Less than 9% of the sample comes from the top ten. This specimen consisted of PBMCs from blood, obtained roughly 2 weeks before vaccination. Source of these receptors: a man aged 45-65 years who received an inactivated influenza vaccine. Donor details come from another sample of the same person, matched by shared clones.

This rearrangement joins TRBV9 to TRBJ1-2; TRBD1 is a possible D gene (6 bases). Germline CDR1 and CDR2: SGDLS and YYNGEE. The CDR3 totals 12 residues. V gave up 7 bases and J gave up 2 bases, with 9 bases separating them. The CDR3 DNA follows: TGTGCCAGCGCCGGACAGAACTATGGCTACACCTTC. Encoded protein: CASAGQNYGYTF.

This clonotype was counted between two and nine times. This chain connects TRBV9 to TRBJ2-5, with unresolved D. Germline CDR1 is SGDLS and CDR2 is YYNGEE. Trimming took 0 bases from V and 4 from J, leaving 7 bases between them. The CDR3 is 13 amino acids. The CDR3 loop is CASSVGTSETQYF. The CDR3 bases are TGTGCCAGCAGCGTAGGAACTTCAGAGACCCAGTACTTC.

The V gene is TRBV20-1, the J gene TRBJ1-2; D is unresolved. CDR1 is DFQATT and CDR2 is SNEGSKA in the germline V gene (reference sequence). The CDR3 has 13 amino acids. Trimming took 0 bases from V and 6 from J, leaving 11 bases between them. CDR3 protein: CSARDPGWNGYTF. The DNA of the CDR3 is TGCAGTGCTAGAGATCCGGGGTGGAATGGCTACACCTTC.